In this sample, the clone carrying this T cell receptor (beta chain) turned up once. Its target is unknown. TCRdb's copy holds only in-frame clones and misses some; the assay was immunoSEQ multiplex PCR. The data contain about 24,000 clones, around 74% of them singletons. CD4+ T cells from unexposed donors were obtained before the COVID-19 pandemic (2011-2018). After roughly ten days of culture, CD4+ T cells were isolated. Approximately 2 million PBMCs per well were cultured with approximately 10 IU/ml IL-2. The sample belongs to a study of CD4 T cells in relation to SARS-CoV-2 and coronaviruses. Whole-study context: PBMCs were cultured with antigen for roughly 11 days before TCR beta sequencing. The HLA restriction of the shared crossreactive spike epitopes was mapped. Whole-study results and caveats: In around three fifths of donors, memory CD4+ clonotypes crossrecognized SARS-CoV-2 and at least one common cold coronavirus spike.

The CDR3 totals 16 residues. From germline, CDR1 is SGHKS and CDR2 YYEKEE (reference sequence). Trimming left V 4 bases short and J 0 bases short, with 13 bases between. The rearrangement links TRBV5-5 to TRBJ1-4; D gene unclear. Source material: CD4+ T cells from PBMCs, cultured in vitro. The sequence came from a human donor in good health. CDR3 loop: CASSAAPGPTNEKLFF. The CDR3 nucleotides read TGTGCCAGCAGCGCCGCTCCGGGCCCAACTAATGAAAAACTGTTTTTT.